This section outlines one T cell receptor beta chain sequence together with its context. TCRdb reprocessed the PCR reads with MiXCR, giving one entry per CDR3 protein. The data show 15,000 to 20,000 distinct CDR3 sequences, about 51% seen once. This record belongs to a study of tumor-infiltrating lymphocytes in oesophageal squamous cell carcinoma. The CDR3 sequence is 16 residues long. V shed 2 bases and J shed 0 bases, with 11 bases lying between them. The rearrangement links TRBV12-3 or TRBV12-4 to TRBJ2-1; D possibly corresponds to TRBD2 (6 bases). The clonotype comes from a female donor with esophageal squamous cell carcinoma. Sequenced sample: normal esophageal tissue next to the tumor. This chain's CDR3 is CASSLWGESSYNEQFF. The CDR3 nucleotides are TGTGCCAGCAGTTTATGGGGGGAGAGCTCCTACAATGAGCAGTTCTTC.